This passage covers 9 T cell receptor beta chains from one sample sequenced in a study of T cell changes during pregnancy in multiple sclerosis. This table comes from immunoSEQ multiplex PCR, and its TCRdb copy is limited to in-frame clones, with some not included. Among 50,000 to 75,000 clones listed, under 95% were seen once. The input for sequencing was peripheral blood, taken in the first trimester of pregnancy. Receptors were obtained from a female donor in good health, enrolled as a control in a pregnancy study.

This chain links TRBV5-4 with TRBJ2-5; TRBD1 aligns across 8 bases. CDR3 length equals 13 residues. The V gene's germline CDR1 is SGHNT and CDR2 YYREEE (reference sequence). After removal of 0 bases from V and 5 bases from J, the junction contained 0 bases not matched to a gene. The CDR3 protein is CASSLAGGETQYF. Written as DNA, the CDR3 is TGTGCCAGCAGCTTGGCAGGGGGCGAGACCCAGTACTTC.

The chain couples TRBV4-2 to TRBJ1-2, with 9 bases matching TRBD1. This CDR3 comprises 14 residues. V shed 2 bases and J 2 bases; nucleotides not matched to a gene: 0. The germline V gene encodes CDR1 LGHNA and CDR2 YNFKEQ. CDR3 sequence reads: CASSQTGGNYGYTF. The CDR3 nucleotides read TGTGCCAGCAGCCAAACAGGGGGCAACTATGGCTACACCTTC.

The chain combines TRBV28 with TRBJ1-2; D uncertain. Trimming stripped 8 bases from V and 6 bases from J, with 16 bases between. Germline CDR1 MDHEN, CDR2 SYDVKM. This CDR3 has 13 amino acids. The CDR3 reads CASHESTADGYTF. In DNA form, the CDR3 reads TGTGCCAGCCATGAGTCCACAGCCGATGGCTACACCTTC.

CDR3 in DNA: TGTGCTAGTGGTTTGGTACTGGGACAGGATCATCAGCCCCAGCATTTT. Translation: CASGLVLGQDHQPQHF. This rearrangement joins TRBV12-5 to TRBJ1-5, with TRBD1 identical over 8 bases. CDR1 is LGHNT, CDR2 FRNRAP, per germline. The CDR3 is 16 residues long. The junction had 6 bases not matched to a gene; V was cut back by 0 bases and J by 5 bases.

V and J are TRBV7-2 and TRBJ2-1, with D maybe TRBD1 (8 bases). Germline V gene data show CDR1 as SGHTA and CDR2 as FQGNSA. V was pared by 5 bases and J by 3 bases, with 14 bases between. The CDR3 is 15 residues long. The chain's CDR3 is CASSHYRGGYNEQFF. As DNA, the CDR3 is TGTGCCAGCAGCCACTACAGGGGGGGCTACAATGAGCAGTTCTTC.

This sequence joins TRBV9 and TRBJ2-1; 9 bases agree with TRBD1. The CDR3 extends over 15 amino acids. V lost 4 bases to trimming and J lost 0 bases; unmatched junction nucleotides: 2. Germline assignment: CDR1 SGDLS and CDR2 YYNGEE. The CDR3: CASSQTGGSYNEQFF. CDR3 in DNA: TGTGCCAGCAGCCAGACAGGGGGCTCCTACAATGAGCAGTTCTTC.

This sequence joins TRBV6-1 and TRBJ1-4, with 8 nucleotides matching TRBD1. In germline, CDR1 is MNHNS, CDR2 SASEGT. The trim removed 3 bases at V and 8 bases at J, leaving 8 bases unmatched. The CDR3 runs 15 residues. CDR3 residues: CASSDRGRRREKLFF. The CDR3, as DNA: TGTGCCAGCAGTGACAGGGGGCGCAGGAGGGAAAAACTGTTTTTT.

The rearrangement joins TRBV2 to TRBJ2-1; 10 bases map to TRBD2. Germline CDR1 is SNHLY and CDR2 is FYNNEI. The CDR3 has 15 amino acids. Trimming took 1 base from V and 7 from J; bases not matched to a gene: 4. The CDR3 region has the DNA TGTGCCAGCAGTGAAGTAGCTAGCGGGAGTAATGAGCAGTTCTTC. Translated, it gives CASSEVASGSNEQFF. The variable domain in full, with the rest retrieved from reference TRBV2 and TRBJ2-1, is EPEVTQTPSHQVTQMGQEVILRCVPISNHLYFYWYRQILGQKVEFLVSFYNNEISEKSEIFDDQFSVERPDGSNFTLKIRSTKLEDSAMYFCASSEVASGSNEQFFGPGTRLTVL.

This chain joins TRBV5-4 and TRBJ1-1; D perhaps matches TRBD1 (5 bases). The germline gives CDR1 SGHNT, CDR2 YYREEE (reference sequence). V lost 5 bases, J lost 4 bases, and 18 bases lay in between. The CDR3 covers 15 residues. This CDR3 is CASSSGGEEGTEAFF. CDR3 coding DNA: TGTGCCAGCAGTTCTGGGGGGGAAGAGGGCACTGAAGCTTTCTTT.